This T cell receptor beta chain came from a study of human T cells and chemical hapten exposure (TCRdb year 2021). A note on the overall study: For sensitization, 2% DPC in acetone was applied to a 2 cm by 2 cm area of upper inner arm skin. Weekly therapeutic DPC doses were additionally applied to the scalp of patients throughout the roughly 23-week study period. Patch testing on the upper back used Finn chambers containing 0.01% DPC, with scoring done after 6 days according to International Contact Dermatitis Research Group standards. The patient cohort, mostly female, included alopecia areata with under or over 50% scalp involvement, alopecia totalis and alopecia universalis. Libraries were pooled for sequencing, and variation in per-sample TCR yields was attributed mainly to small differences in library volumes within the pool. The study tracked peripheral blood TCR repertoire changes in vivo during primary and secondary sensitization to the hapten diphenylcyclopropenone (DPC) in alopecia patients. Blood samples were taken from patients before sensitization (week 0) and at 2, 6 and about 24 weeks after DPC sensitization. For TCR sequencing, blood came from about 29 alopecia patients at anywhere from one to four time points (pre-sensitization, 2, 6 and 24 weeks). Study-wide findings and limitations: Alopecia, a presumed autoimmune disease, was present in all patients, so the immune response of the patients might differ from that of healthy individuals. Repeated subsampling changed both the strength of the expansion versus patch-test correlation and the threshold at which that correlation became significant. Patch test score was positively correlated with the number of PT1 expanded TCRs, with significance at thresholds 8, 16 and 32 but not at 4. Compared with pre-sensitization or healthy control sets, expanded TCRs formed significantly more large CDR3 similarity clusters, which is consistent with antigen-driven responses. DPC sensitization did not change how many TCRs were above 1 in 1000 frequency, and no evidence was found of alterations in global repertoire structure.

Libraries came from RACE. TCRdb shows the sequencer as NextSeq 500. During library preparation, unique molecular identifiers were attached to individual cDNA molecules so that TCRs could be counted quantitatively and reproducibly. For every blood RNA sample, sequencing covered both the TCR alpha and TCR beta chains. Per the original workflow: A median of about 100,000 TCRs per sample was observed, with a range of 23,224 to 690,600. V, J and CDR3 annotation of the TCR reads was performed with the Decombinator software suite. Every sample was subsampled to the same number of TCRs (28,000) for the PS versus PT1 abundance plots. Expanded TCRs were defined as absent before sensitization and observed at least eight times at the 2-week time point. The public reads were run again by TCRdb, first through fastp at Q25 and then through MiXCR, and only productive beta chains were kept. Each entry is one CDR3 protein sequence, shown with its most common DNA and genes. Here the V and J calls rest on TCRdb's processing, not on the authors' analysis. The sample table contains 95,000 to 150,000 distinct CDR3 sequences; only one count was recorded for roughly 14% of them. The ten biggest clones cover about 3% of the sample.

This clonotype turned up a few times. Its antigen target is currently unknown. The input lacks base qualities; no much larger clone sits a single base away. The CDR3 runs 14 amino acids, cysteine and phenylalanine included. The DNA shown is the 42-base CDR3, in frame from base 1. The germline ends are 14 bases apart after V is trimmed by 8 bases and J by 0 bases. CDR1 and CDR2, looked up from the germline V gene, are MNHNS and SASEGT. Taken with the paper, the label for time point translates to: pre-sensitization, week 0. This sample's treatment or condition label indicates: therapeutic diphenylcyclopropenone sensitization with weekly scalp DPC. Blood at each patch-test visit was drawn before the patch test was applied. Patients were considered eligible if aged 18 to 70, diagnosed with alopecia and deemed suitable for DPC therapy, and patients were excluded if pregnant. Total RNA was extracted from unfractionated whole blood collected in Tempus Blood RNA tubes.

Sequences were derived from whole blood, sampled in connection with sensitization to the hapten diphenylcyclopropenone (DPC). The chain was built from TRBV6-1 and TRBJ2-7, with the D gene not clear enough to name. The source of this sequence is a woman under 30 with alopecia areata. Some clones in this sample may be carry-over from other donors' samples. CDR3 reads: CASRPVLLSYEQYF. The sequence in DNA is TGTGCCAGCCGGCCCGTGCTTCTCTCCTACGAGCAGTACTTC.